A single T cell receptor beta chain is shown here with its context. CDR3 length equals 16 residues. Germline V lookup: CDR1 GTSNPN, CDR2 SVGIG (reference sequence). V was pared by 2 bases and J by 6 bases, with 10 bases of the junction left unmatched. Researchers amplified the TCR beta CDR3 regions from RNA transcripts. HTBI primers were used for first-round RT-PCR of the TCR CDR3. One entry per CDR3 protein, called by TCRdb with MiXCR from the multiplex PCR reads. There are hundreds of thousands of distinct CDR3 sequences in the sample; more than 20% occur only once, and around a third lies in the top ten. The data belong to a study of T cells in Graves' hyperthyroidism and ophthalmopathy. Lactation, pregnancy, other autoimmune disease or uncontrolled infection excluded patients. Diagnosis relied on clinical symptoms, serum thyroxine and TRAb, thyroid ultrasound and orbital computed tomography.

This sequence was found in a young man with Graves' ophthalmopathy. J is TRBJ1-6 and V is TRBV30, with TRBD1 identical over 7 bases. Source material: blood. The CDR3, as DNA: TGTGCCTGGAGTTCAGAGCGGACAGGAACTAATTCACCCCTCCACTTT. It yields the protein CAWSSERTGTNSPLHF.